This entry concerns a single T cell receptor (beta chain). The antigen it recognizes is unknown. Per-base qualities were not stored, and no clone one base away is much larger. Collaborating institutions collected whole blood in K2EDTA tubes following their own protocols. For TCRbeta analysis, collaborator samples were shipped as frozen whole blood, as isolated PBMCs, or as DNA extracted from either sample type. The data are from a study of blood T cell repertoires in COVID-19 (dated by TCRdb to 2018 to 2020). About the investigation overall: The collaborator samples originated in the United States, Italy and Spain and spanned the acute and convalescent phases of COVID-19. Deeply sampled blood TCRbeta repertoires from subjects exposed to, actively infected with, or recovered from COVID-19 were included in the dataset. The samples were drawn from two sources: the first 160 participants of the ongoing ImmuneRACE study, and 1,000 to 1,500 subjects contributed by 6 global collaborators. The prospective study material was composed of cDNA or gDNA derived from T cells, B-cell-depleted T cells, or PBMCs. The repertoires were released in a freely available public database meant as a resource for research on the immune response to SARS-CoV-2. A de-identified subject ID, COVID-19 status, age in years and sex were almost always included in the sample metadata. Where HLA class I and class II types were available, the types were taken from metadata supplied by the sample provider, not from assay-based typing.

The immunoSEQ Assay, a bias-controlled multiplex PCR, was used to amplify TCRbeta CDR3 regions from genomic DNA. The original methods were these. The number of nucleated cells in each sample was estimated by amplification of reference gene primers within the assay. Sequence reads were collapsed and filtered to measure the absolute abundance of every unique TCRbeta CDR3 rearrangement. For each sample, productive Simpson clonality was calculated by taking the square root of Simpson's diversity index across productive rearrangements. The immuneACCESS repertoire file appears here via TCRdb, limited to in-frame rearrangements. These files lack a portion of the clones; in checked studies, under half of the deficit traces to unresolved V genes, and the cause of the others is not known. V, J and clone size derive from that table, while D and trimming were established from the DNA sequence. Across this sample there are under 130,000 clones, with more than 75% seen only once. Over 2% of the sample goes to the ten largest clones.

The paper's findings and limits, for the study overall: The quantity of clinical and demographic metadata differed by source and by participant and was supplied without curation.

Sequencing used peripheral blood. The clonotype originates from a human donor in a cohort sampled during active COVID-19.

The nucleotide sequence reads TGTGCCAGCAGCCAAGATAAAGGACATCTCCACTTT. It encodes CASSQDKGHLHF. The chain was built from TRBV4-2 and TRBJ1-6, with TRBD1 tentatively as D gene (5 bases match). CDR1 and CDR2, per the germline V gene, are LGHNA and YNFKEQ. There are 12 amino acids in the CDR3, from cysteine to phenylalanine inclusive. The sequence is cut down to CDR3 DNA, 36 bases in frame from base 1. Trimming removed 0 bases from V and 16 bases from J, leaving 10 bases between the germline ends.